The source of this T cell receptor beta chain is a study of regulatory T cells in long-lasting Graves disease (dated by TCRdb to the early 2020s). The study in broad terms: Patients with newly diagnosed Graves' disease had been on antithyroid drugs for under 3 months. Patients with persistent Graves' disease were compared with patients with newly diagnosed Graves' disease using TCR sequencing and RNA sequencing of peripheral blood. The study was conducted in China and was registered as a clinical trial. A total of 35 or so samples were covered by TCR sequencing, comprising around 13 persistent and approximately 20 newly diagnosed Graves' disease patients.

Explained via the paper, the time point label denotes: newly diagnosed GD, antithyroid drugs for less than 3 months. For both TCR sequencing and RNA sequencing, RNA was extracted from PBMCs in TRIzol. The diagnosis of Graves' disease was made according to American Thyroid Association guidelines. Patients for the study were recruited at an endocrinology department in Xi'an, China. Each patient gave roughly 10 milliliters of peripheral blood, collected in an EDTA anticoagulant tube. Ficoll Paque Plus density gradient separation was used to isolate PBMCs, and no further T cell sorting was done. RNA quality was checked with an Agilent 2100 Bioanalyzer and agarose gel, and concentration with a NanoDrop 2000. Library construction relied on multiplex PCR. The data were produced on an Illumina HiSeq 4000. TCR beta libraries were built with iRepertoire HTBI primers and Arm-PCR amplification of CDR3 regions. PCR products were gel purified before sequencing. The authors' analysis ran thus. A total of 62 TRBV and approximately 13 TRBJ segments were identified across samples and were used for gene usage analysis of CDR3 amino acid clonotypes. COPE and FqMerger were used to merge filtered high-quality paired reads into contigs. BLAST was used to align contigs to the IMGT TRBV, TRBD and TRBJ reference genes, and CDR3 was defined following IMGT. Any clonotype with a frequency above 0.1% was classified as a highly expanded clone. Shannon entropy was used to measure repertoire diversity, and the Gini coefficient was used to measure V-J evenness. A clonotype found in more than one individual was treated as public. TCRdb handled the public reads itself, with Q25 trimming in fastp and clone calling in MiXCR, and kept productive beta chains. Rows are unified per CDR3 protein, each entry keeping the most common DNA and genes. None of the V and J calls come from the authors' own analysis; TCRdb made them. Within this sample are more than 300,000 distinct CDR3 sequences, with about 16% of them counted one time only. The ten biggest clones cover over 20% of the sample.

There are many counts of this clonotype. Its specific antigen is unknown. No much larger clone is present one base from it, and per-base qualities are unavailable. Results and caveats for the whole study, not just this receptor: Sequencing and analysis were limited to the TCR beta chain. Patients with persistent disease shared more public clonotypes (about 3,000) than newly diagnosed patients did (around 1,000). Because the primary lesion, thyroid tissue, could not be accessed, the study looked at peripheral blood alone. The authors noted that the small sample size was a limitation that may lower accuracy. Compared with newly diagnosed patients, persistent Graves' disease patients had lower TCR Shannon entropy and fewer highly expanded clones, which suggests clonal expansion.

The TCR comes from a female donor with Graves disease. The specimen comprised peripheral blood mononuclear cells (PBMCs), sampled at new diagnosis, from a patient treated with antithyroid drugs.

For the CDR3, the sequence is CASSGDRVGIQYF. The nucleotides read TGTGCCAGCAGTGGCGACAGGGTCGGCATTCAGTACTTC. Rearrangement joined TRBV6-1 to TRBJ2-4, and TRBD1 aligns with 7 junction nucleotides. CDR1 and CDR2 (MNHNS, SASEGT) derive from the germline V gene. Reading from cysteine to phenylalanine, the CDR3 counts 13 amino acids. Only the CDR3 part of the read is kept: 39 bases, read in frame from the first base. Relative to germline, V is missing 4 bases and J is missing 9 bases, with 6 bases of the junction outside any gene match.